These T cell receptor beta chains were read from a single sample in a study of OX40 agonist ivuxolimab in advanced cancers. Assay: immunoSEQ multiplex PCR; the TCRdb copy retains only in-frame clones and omits some. The data show roughly 35,000 clones, about 88% seen once. The sequencing used CD4+ or CD8+ T cells sorted from blood, collected in a trial of the OX40 agonist ivuxolimab. Every receptor here comes from an adult with an advanced solid tumor such as melanoma, head and neck, liver or kidney cancer. CDR3s include the opening cysteine and the closing phenylalanine or tryptophan. The order of the fields is D gene, J gene, clone size, CDR3 length, V gene, CDR3 protein, CDR3 DNA. The D gene is left open where the match is weak. Size is stated for part of the rows, as once, few or many counts, or as a class when the clone is expanded.

>NA|TRBJ2-2|NA|11|TRBV20-1
CSARFTGELFF
TGCAGTGCTAGATTTACCGGGGAGCTGTTTTTT
>NA|TRBJ2-1|NA|12|TRBV27
CASSLFPDEQFF
TGTGCCAGCAGTTTATTTCCCGATGAGCAGTTCTTC
>NA|TRBJ2-7|NA|13|TRBV18
CASSPGAGYEQYF
TGTGCCAGCTCACCTGGGGCCGGGTACGAGCAGTACTTC
>TRBD2|TRBJ2-3|few|12|TRBV2
CASGGVTDTQYF
TGTGCCAGCGGGGGGGTAACAGATACGCAGTATTTT
>TRBD1|TRBJ1-1|NA|15|TRBV11-2
CASSLARGRGTEAFF
TGTGCCAGCAGCCTAGCCAGGGGGCGGGGGACTGAAGCTTTCTTT
>NA|TRBJ1-4|NA|14|TRBV15
CATSRGGVDEKLFF
TGTGCCACCAGCAGAGGAGGGGTAGATGAAAAACTGTTTTTT
>TRBD2|TRBJ2-2|NA|14|TRBV6-1
CASKLAGNTGELFF
TGTGCCAGCAAACTAGCGGGGAACACCGGGGAGCTGTTTTTT
>NA|TRBJ2-2|NA|15|TRBV5-1
CASSLGQPNTGELFF
TGCGCCAGCAGCTTGGGACAGCCGAACACCGGGGAGCTGTTTTTT
>TRBD1|TRBJ1-5|NA|16|TRBV5-1
CASSSGTVDSNQPQHF
TGCGCCAGCAGCTCTGGGACAGTCGATAGCAATCAGCCCCAGCATTTT
>NA|TRBJ2-5|NA|15|TRBV5-1
CASSLRGPPPGAQYF
TGCGCCAGCAGCTTGAGGGGACCTCCTCCGGGGGCCCAGTACTTC
>TRBD1|TRBJ1-4|NA|17|TRBV28
CASSFGDRGWSNEKLFF
TGTGCCAGCAGTTTTGGGGACAGGGGGTGGTCTAATGAAAAACTGTTTTTT
>NA|TRBJ2-4|NA|15|TRBV14
CASSQGGAAKNIQYF
TGTGCCAGCAGCCAAGGGGGGGCCGCCAAAAACATTCAGTACTTC
>NA|TRBJ2-7|NA|12|TRBV2
CASSPLGREQYF
TGTGCCAGCAGCCCTTTGGGGAGGGAGCAGTACTTC
>NA|TRBJ2-7|NA|15|TRBV30
CAWRPKTGAAYEQYF
TGTGCCTGGAGGCCCAAGACGGGGGCCGCCTACGAGCAGTACTTC
>TRBD2|TRBJ2-3|NA|14|TRBV2
CASKETSPTDTQYF
TGTGCCAGCAAGGAGACTAGCCCGACAGATACGCAGTATTTT
>NA|TRBJ2-1|NA|17|TRBV30
CAWSVGAGSFSYNEQFF
TGTGCCTGGAGTGTAGGAGCGGGCAGTTTCTCCTACAATGAGCAGTTCTTC
>TRBD1|TRBJ1-2|NA|16|TRBV27
CASYPGQGRLWYGYTF
TGTGCCAGCTACCCGGGACAGGGGAGACTGTGGTATGGCTACACCTTC
>TRBD1|TRBJ1-5|NA|14|TRBV9
CASSVDRVGGPQHF
TGTGCCAGCAGCGTCGACAGGGTCGGGGGGCCCCAGCATTTT
>NA|TRBJ1-1|NA|14|TRBV7-2
CASSLQGGLTEAFF
TGTGCCAGCAGCTTACAAGGGGGACTCACTGAAGCTTTCTTT
>TRBD1|TRBJ1-2|NA|13|TRBV30
CAWSLQGIYGYTF
TGTGCCTGGAGTCTACAGGGGATCTATGGCTACACCTTC
>NA|TRBJ2-1|NA|14|TRBV27
CASLGGTSYNEQFF
TGTGCCAGCCTCGGGGGAACCTCCTACAATGAGCAGTTCTTC
>NA|TRBJ2-1|NA|15|TRBV18
CASLPSGSVRLEQFF
TGTGCCAGCTTACCTTCCGGGTCAGTTCGGCTTGAGCAGTTCTTC
>NA|TRBJ1-6|NA|13|TRBV5-1
CASSTRENSPLHF
TGCGCCAGCAGTACCAGGGAAAATTCACCCCTCCACTTT
>TRBD1|TRBJ2-5|NA|13|TRBV6-1
CASTRDRGETQYF
TGTGCCAGCACGCGGGACAGGGGGGAGACCCAGTACTTC
>NA|TRBJ1-4|NA|16|TRBV5-4
CASSLDSSITNEKLFF
TGTGCCAGCAGCTTGGACAGTAGCATCACTAATGAAAAACTGTTTTTT
>NA|TRBJ2-4|once|16|TRBV10-1
CARGEGGFLAKNIQYF
TGCGCCAGGGGGGAGGGGGGGTTCTTGGCCAAAAACATTCAGTACTTC
>NA|TRBJ2-3|NA|12|TRBV9
CASSAEGDTQYF
TGTGCCAGCAGCGCCGAGGGAGATACGCAGTATTTT